This T cell receptor (beta chain) was identified in a study of blood T cell repertoires in COVID-19. Germline trimming cut 4 bases from V and 2 bases from J; bases unmatched to any gene: 7. The germline V gene has CDR1 SGHVS and CDR2 FQNEAQ. There are 15 residues in the CDR3. Sequencing was performed with immunoSEQ multiplex PCR; in TCRdb, only in-frame clones are kept and a portion is missing. The data hold some 490,000 clones, with 70% to 90% observed a single time. This sequence originates from a human donor in a cohort sampled during active COVID-19. This chain connects TRBV7-8 to TRBJ1-1; 7 bases align to TRBD1. The sequenced sample consisted of peripheral blood. DNA for the CDR3: TGTGCCAGCAGCTGGACAGGACAGCCAAACACTGAAGCTTTCTTT. It translates to CASSWTGQPNTEAFF.